These 9 T cell receptor beta chains share one sample of origin, sequenced in a study of cytomegalovirus exposure and HLA in healthy donors. The study ran its PCR with 60 Vbeta and 13 Jbeta primers. Profiled with immunoSEQ multiplex PCR; TCRdb holds only in-frame clones, not every one. Here the sample spans 200,000 or so clones, approximately 82% being singletons. The sequencing sample was made of PBMCs. Every receptor here comes from a man between 18 and 35 years old in good health and CMV-seronegative.

This rearrangement joins TRBV7-2 to TRBJ2-2; no clear D gene. Germline V gene sequence: CDR1 SGHTA, CDR2 FQGNSA. The CDR3 totals 15 residues. Deletions cut 3 bases from V and 6 bases from J, with 14 bases between. Here the CDR3 reads CASSFFSGLPGELFF. For the CDR3, the DNA is TGTGCCAGCAGCTTTTTTAGTGGGCTCCCCGGGGAGCTGTTTTTT.

The rearrangement uses TRBV2 and TRBJ2-5, with 9 bases lining up with TRBD1. Judging by the DNA end, TRBJ2-7 fits better; the J call may be wrong. CDR3 size: 15 residues. The germline V gene encodes CDR1 SNHLY and CDR2 FYNNEI. CDR3 coding DNA: TGTGCCAGCAGTGAAGCGGGACAGGGTGTCTACGAGCAGTACTTC. Translating gives CASSEAGQGVYEQYF.

This clone appeared a single time. J is TRBJ2-5 and V is TRBV2; D possibly corresponds to TRBD2 (6 bases). In germline, CDR1 is SNHLY, CDR2 FYNNEI. The CDR3 is made up of 12 amino acids. Between the trimmed V and J ends, which lost 6 bases and 8 bases, there was a span of 13 bases. CDR3 sequence (DNA): TGTGCCAGCAGGGGGGGTGGAGAAACCCAGTACTTC. The encoded protein is CASRGGGETQYF.

This clone was observed a few times. This chain joins TRBV14 and TRBJ2-7; 7 bases are shared with TRBD1. Germline assignment: CDR1 SGHDN and CDR2 FVKESK. V dropped 1 base and J dropped 3; count of bases not matched to a gene: 6. The CDR3 covers 15 residues. In nucleotides, the CDR3 is TGTGCCAGCAGCCAAGGAGGGACAGTGATCTACGAGCAGTACTTC. Its protein product is CASSQGGTVIYEQYF.

The V and J genes are TRBV5-5 and TRBJ2-5; TRBD1 agrees at 7 bases. CDR3 size: 13 residues. J lost 6 bases, V lost 0 bases, and 2 bases had no gene match. From germline, CDR1 is SGHKS and CDR2 YYEKEE (reference sequence). This chain's CDR3 is CASSLEGGKTQYF. The CDR3 bases are TGTGCCAGCAGCTTGGAAGGGGGCAAGACCCAGTACTTC.

The rearrangement uses TRBV19 and TRBJ1-5, with TRBD1 identical over 12 bases. This CDR3 comprises 16 residues. Germline values: CDR1 LNHDA, CDR2 SQIVND (reference sequence). J gave up 6 bases and V 3 bases, and 6 bases lay outside the gene matches. Written as DNA, the CDR3 is TGTGCCAGTAGTATCGGGACAGGGGGCGCGGGTCAGCCCCAGCATTTT. Translation gives CASSIGTGGAGQPQHF.

V and J are TRBV6-1 and TRBJ2-7, with D possibly TRBD2 on 6 matching bases. From germline, CDR1 is MNHNS and CDR2 SASEGT. The V end lost 6 bases, the J end lost 6 bases, and 18 bases lay between the germline ends. The CDR3 is made up of 14 amino acids. Here the CDR3 reads CASSARDGRGEQYF. CDR3 nucleotides: TGTGCCAGCAGCGCGCGGGACGGAAGGGGCGAGCAGTACTTC.

The V call is TRBV29-1, the J call TRBJ2-3, with 7 bases identical to TRBD1. Germline V gene data show CDR1 as SQVTM and CDR2 as ANQGSEA. V lost 3 bases, J lost 4 bases, and 7 bases stayed unmatched. The CDR3 spans 14 residues. CDR3 in amino acids: CSVDEGARADTQYF. The CDR3 DNA reads TGCAGCGTTGATGAGGGGGCTAGGGCAGATACGCAGTATTTT.

The chain is built from TRBV11-2 and TRBJ2-2; 7 bases are shared with TRBD1. The CDR3 loop spans 15 amino acids. Trimming removed 3 bases from V and 5 bases from J; junction bases left unmatched: 6. CDR1 is SGHAT and CDR2 is FQNNGV in the germline V gene. As DNA, the CDR3 is TGTGCCAGCAGCTTGTCAGGGGGAAGGACCGGGGAGCTGTTTTTT. Its translation is CASSLSGGRTGELFF.